This entry describes one T cell receptor (beta chain). What it binds is not known. The entry originates in a study of identical twins. Study outcomes and limitations: The models systematically underestimated how much out-of-frame TCR alpha was shared in monozygotic twins. Cord blood beta clonotypes that were abundant carried fewer insertions, and memory repertoires showed no such trend.

Template switching created a universal primer site, and the cDNA included unique molecular identifiers. TCRdb re-called the 5' RACE reads with MiXCR, one entry per CDR3 protein. Of approximately 550,000 distinct CDR3 sequences detected, more than 20% appear once; the ten largest clones hold about 0.48%. These sequences were also reported in another study, on yellow fever vaccine responses in identical twins.

The sample comprised CD4+ T cells sorted from blood. The receptor was isolated from a woman between 18 and 29 years old in good health.

CDR3 sequence reads: CSAPTSYQETQYF. The DNA of the CDR3 is TGCAGTGCTCCCACTAGCTACCAAGAGACCCAGTACTTC. V is TRBV20-1 and J is TRBJ2-5; possible D gene TRBD2, 6 bases. V shed 5 bases and J shed 0 bases, with 10 bases lying between them. CDR3 length: 13 residues. Germline loops: CDR1 DFQATT, CDR2 SNEGSKA (reference sequence).